These 3 T cell receptor beta chains came from one sample sequenced in a study of cytomegalovirus exposure and HLA in healthy donors. Clones were sequenced by immunoSEQ multiplex PCR, and TCRdb holds only the in-frame ones, with some missing. The table shows more than 150,000 clones, with around nine tenths occurring only once. The specimen was PBMCs. The receptor set was obtained from a young man in good health and CMV-seronegative.

This clone has just one count. The chain joins TRBV7-2 to TRBJ1-2; D call uncertain. This CDR3 comprises 12 residues. Trimming stripped 6 bases from V and 4 bases from J, with 9 bases between. Germline V gene data show CDR1 as SGHTA and CDR2 as FQGNSA. This chain's CDR3 is CASSLTVYGYTF. The DNA of the CDR3 is TGTGCCAGCAGTCTTACGGTCTATGGCTACACCTTC. Complete variable domain (other parts from reference TRBV7-2 and TRBJ1-2): GAGVSQSPSNKVTEKGKDVELRCDPISGHTALYWYRQSLGQGLEFLIYFQGNSAPDKSGLPSDRFSAERTGGSVSTLTIQRTQQEDSAVYLCASSLTVYGYTFGSGTRLTVV.

The V call is TRBV5-4, the J call TRBJ2-6; 9 bases are a match to TRBD2. The CDR3 has 17 residues. Losses at the gene ends were 0 bases for V and 2 bases for J; bases not matched to a gene: 3. CDR1 and CDR2 from the germline V gene are SGHNT and YYREEE (reference sequence). The CDR3 sequence: CASSLGGTSTGANVLTF. The CDR3 nucleotides are TGTGCCAGCAGCTTGGGGGGGACTAGCACTGGGGCCAACGTCCTGACTTTC.

The chain links TRBV6-5 to TRBJ1-4, with D perhaps matching TRBD1 (6 bases). This CDR3 is built from 15 residues. CDR1 is MNHEY, CDR2 SVGAGI, per germline. V shed 0 bases and J shed 7 bases, with 12 bases lying between them. The CDR3 nucleotides read TGTGCCAGCAGTTACTCGAGAGGGGGTATTGAAAAACTGTTTTTT. It codes for CASSYSRGGIEKLFF.